Below are 20 T cell receptor beta chains sequenced from a single sample in a study of identical twins. MiXCR, run by TCRdb on the 5' RACE reads, gives a single entry per CDR3 protein. The sample has 210,000 or so distinct CDR3 sequences, about 7.5% seen once. These sequences were also reported in another study, on yellow fever vaccine responses in identical twins.

The sequencing sample was made of memory (CD45RO+) T cells sorted from blood. The source of these receptors is a woman between 18 and 29 years old in good health.

This clonotype was seen more than once but under ten times. The J gene is TRBJ2-3, the V gene TRBV20-1; maybe TRBD2 (5 bases). The CDR3 is made up of 14 amino acids. Germline V gene sequence: CDR1 DFQATT, CDR2 SNEGSKA (reference sequence). V was shortened by 6 bases and J by 3 bases, with 16 bases between the two germline ends. For the CDR3, the DNA is TGCAGTGCCGTCTCGGGCCCGGGGACAGATACGCAGTATTTT. This sequence encodes CSAVSGPGTDTQYF.

The chain couples TRBV10-3 to TRBJ2-3, with 7 bases matching TRBD1. Germline CDR1 is ENHRY and CDR2 is SYGVKD. After removal of 5 bases from V and 3 bases from J, the junction contained 2 bases not matched to a gene. The length of the CDR3 is 13 residues. The CDR3 DNA sequence: TGTGCCATCAGTATACAGGGGACAGATACGCAGTATTTT. This translates into CAISIQGTDTQYF.

This clonotype appeared many times. The CDR3, as DNA: TGTGCCAGCAGTGCTCAAGCGGGGGGAGGAGATACGCAGTATTTT. The encoded protein is CASSAQAGGGDTQYF. V gene TRBV2 combines with J gene TRBJ2-3, with 9 positions matching TRBD2. V lost 4 bases and J lost 5; bases outside the gene matches: 7. The CDR3 runs to 15 residues. Germline V gene lookup returns CDR1 SNHLY and CDR2 FYNNEI.

This clonotype was seen only a few times. The chain combines TRBV10-3 with TRBJ2-2; D remains ambiguous. This CDR3 comprises 12 residues. Trimming took off 0 bases at V and 6 bases at J, with 2 bases between the two ends. CDR1 is ENHRY and CDR2 is SYGVKD in the germline V gene. In nucleotides, the CDR3 is TGTGCCATCAGTGAGTCTCCCGGGGAGCTGTTTTTT. Protein sequence: CAISESPGELFF.

The table lists this clonotype with a few counts. The chain combines TRBV30 with TRBJ2-2; D remains unclear. Germline V gene data show CDR1 as GTSNPN and CDR2 as SVGIG (reference sequence). This CDR3 contains 13 residues. With 0 bases removed from V and 7 bases from J, the gap between germline ends came to 9 bases. The CDR3 region is CAWSVQTIGELFF. In DNA form, the CDR3 reads TGTGCCTGGAGTGTACAGACAATCGGGGAGCTGTTTTTT.

The genes are TRBV7-6 and TRBJ2-1; TRBD1 is a possible D gene (6 bases). CDR1 SGHVS and CDR2 FNYEAQ come from the germline V gene. V was clipped by 5 bases and J by 0 bases, with 17 bases between them. CDR3 size: 17 residues. CDR3: CASSTPSGALSYNEQFF. The CDR3 DNA follows: TGTGCCAGCAGCACCCCTTCAGGGGCCCTCTCCTACAATGAGCAGTTCTTC.

This chain links TRBV7-7 with TRBJ2-2; TRBD2 might be the D (6 bases). The CDR3 totals 14 residues. Looked up from germline, CDR1 is SSHAT and CDR2 is FNYEAQ (reference sequence). CDR3 residues: CSSSSSGGTGELFF. The DNA for the CDR3 is TGTTCTAGCAGCTCATCCGGGGGCACCGGGGAGCTGTTTTTT.

This sequence joins TRBV11-1 and TRBJ2-1; 9 positions agree with TRBD2. This CDR3 is 17 amino acids long. Germline values: CDR1 SGHAT, CDR2 FQDESV (reference sequence). The V gene end was trimmed by 5 bases and the J gene end by 2 bases; junction bases not matched to a gene: 10. The CDR3 DNA reads as TGTGCCAGCAGCCCCAAGGCCTTAGCGGGGGCCTACAATGAGCAGTTCTTC. Its translation: CASSPKALAGAYNEQFF. Combining the CDR3 with reference TRBV11-1 and TRBJ2-1 gives the whole variable domain EAEVAQSPRYKITEKSQAVAFWCDPISGHATLYWYRQILGQGPELLVQFQDESVVDDSQLPKDRFSAERLKGVDSTLKIQPAELGDSAMYLCASSPKALAGAYNEQFFGPGTRLTVL.

The rearrangement uses TRBV6-5 and TRBJ1-1, with 7 bases fitting TRBD1. CDR3 length: 16 residues. CDR1 MNHEY and CDR2 SVGAGI come from the germline V gene. The V gene end was trimmed by 2 bases and the J gene end by 1 base; junction bases not matched to a gene: 7. The CDR3 protein is CASSYLTGTTNTEAFF. Here the CDR3 DNA reads TGTGCCAGCAGTTACCTGACAGGGACGACGAACACTGAAGCTTTCTTT.

This clonotype showed up just a few times. The CDR3 coding sequence is TGCAGTGCTAGCGGGCCGGGGTCGGGCAATCAGCCCCAGCATTTT. Encoded protein: CSASGPGSGNQPQHF. V usage is TRBV20-1 and J usage is TRBJ1-5; the D is unclear. This CDR3 is 15 amino acids long. Trimming stripped 3 bases from V and 2 bases from J, with 14 bases between. CDR1 and CDR2 (germline): DFQATT, SNEGSKA (reference sequence).

The chain has TRBV10-3 and TRBJ2-1; 12 positions agree with TRBD2. The CDR3 contains 15 residues. CDR1 is ENHRY, CDR2 SYGVKD, per germline. The V and J ends lost 10 bases and 10 bases, in that order; junction bases with no gene match: 14. The CDR3 is CATYGLAGSWGEQFF. The CDR3 DNA is TGTGCCACCTACGGACTAGCGGGGAGTTGGGGAGAGCAGTTCTTC.

This clonotype was observed many times. The chain couples TRBV24-1 to TRBJ2-2; D uncertain. The CDR3 runs to 13 residues. From germline, CDR1 is KGHDR and CDR2 SFDVKD. The ends were cut back, 3 bases at V and 7 bases at J, with 8 bases in the middle. CDR3 nucleotide sequence: TGTGCCACCAGTGATCCCAGACACGGGGAGCTGTTTTTT. Translation: CATSDPRHGELFF.

This clonotype was counted between two and nine times. The rearrangement joins TRBV3-1 to TRBJ2-3; 13 nucleotides line up with TRBD2. This CDR3 is 18 amino acids long. The junction had 7 bases not matched to a gene; V was cut back by 4 bases and J by 0 bases. Germline CDR1 is LGHDT and CDR2 is YNNKEL (reference sequence). The CDR3 reads CASSLGLAGDFSTDTQYF. The CDR3 DNA follows: TGTGCCAGCAGCCTAGGACTAGCGGGGGACTTTAGCACAGATACGCAGTATTTT.

This clonotype has just one count. The rearrangement joins TRBV20-1 to TRBJ2-7, with 9 nucleotides matching TRBD1. The CDR3 is made up of 15 amino acids. From germline, CDR1 is DFQATT and CDR2 SNEGSKA (reference sequence). V was clipped by 6 bases and J by 3 bases; unmatched bases: 12. CDR3 in DNA: TGCAGTGCGAACCACCTACCGGGACAGGGCTACGAGCAGTACTTC. Protein sequence: CSANHLPGQGYEQYF.

The chain employs TRBV27 and TRBJ1-2; 10 bases align to TRBD1. Trimming took 2 bases from V and 6 from J; bases not matched to a gene: 6. This CDR3 has 15 residues. The V gene's germline CDR1 is MNHEY and CDR2 SMNVEV (reference sequence). CDR3 bases: TGTGCCAGCAGTTTAGCGGGACAGGGGATGCATGGCTACACCTTC. It yields the protein CASSLAGQGMHGYTF.

The sample holds many counts of this clonotype. The V call is TRBV4-3, the J call TRBJ2-1; 12 bases map to TRBD1. With 3 bases clipped from V and 8 bases from J, the junction kept 8 bases outside the gene matches. Germline CDR1 and CDR2: LGHNA and YSLEER. This CDR3 region has 16 residues. CDR3 residues: CASSHLVGQGAHEQFF. In DNA form, the CDR3 reads TGCGCCAGCAGCCACCTAGTGGGACAGGGGGCCCATGAGCAGTTCTTC.

There are many counts of this clonotype. The rearrangement uses TRBV20-1 and TRBJ2-7; the match to TRBD1 covers 9 bases. This CDR3 comprises 15 residues. CDR1 is DFQATT and CDR2 is SNEGSKA in the germline V gene (reference sequence). With V trimmed by 3 bases and J by 1 base, 7 bases remained unmatched. The CDR3 is CSARNRQGVSYEQYF. In DNA form, the CDR3 reads TGCAGTGCTAGGAATAGACAGGGGGTTTCCTACGAGCAGTACTTC.

This clonotype was observed at least ten times. CDR3 nucleotides: TGTGCCAGCAGCAAGACAGGCAGCTCCTACAATGAGCAGTTCTTC. Protein sequence: CASSKTGSSYNEQFF. V and J are TRBV12-3 or TRBV12-4 and TRBJ2-1; D may be TRBD1 (6 bases). The V end was cut by 6 bases, the J end by 0 bases, with 12 bases between. The CDR3 runs to 15 residues.

The chain employs TRBV7-3 and TRBJ2-3, with D tentatively TRBD2 (7 bases). The germline gives CDR1 SGHTA, CDR2 FQGTGA. The CDR3 length is 15 residues. V shed 2 bases and J shed 6 bases, with 15 bases lying between them. Here the CDR3 reads CASSLRGGGLDTQYF. The CDR3 DNA follows: TGTGCCAGCAGCTTACGAGGGGGGGGGTTGGATACGCAGTATTTT.

This clonotype was observed at least ten times. V usage is TRBV28 and J usage is TRBJ2-7; TRBD1 matches 7 bases. Per germline, CDR1 MDHEN and CDR2 SYDVKM. This CDR3 is built from 15 residues. V was pared by 4 bases and J by 7 bases, with 13 bases of the junction left unmatched. CDR3 loop: CASSSGQAKPGEQYF. Here the CDR3 DNA reads TGTGCCAGCAGTTCCGGACAGGCCAAACCGGGGGAGCAGTACTTC. Using reference TRBV28 and TRBJ2-7 for the parts outside the CDR3, the full variable domain is DVKVTQSSRYLVKRTGEKVFLECVQDMDHENMFWYRQDPGLGLRLIYFSYDVKMKEKGDIPEGYSVSREKKERFSLILESASTNQTSMYLCASSSGQAKPGEQYFGPGTRLTVT.